This T cell receptor beta chain was captured by sequencing in a study of cytomegalovirus exposure and HLA in healthy donors. Looking at the study overall: An early release of data contained about 85 million unique TCRs, which came from HLA-typed donors.

Regarding this clone: Sequence at one end of the junction differs from germline and may be a read error.

This CDR3 contains 14 residues. Germline loops: CDR1 SSHAT, CDR2 FNYEAQ (reference sequence). With 60 Vbeta and 13 Jbeta primers, the PCR was carried out. Sequencing was performed with immunoSEQ multiplex PCR; in TCRdb, only in-frame clones are kept and a portion is missing. This sample has 150,000 to 200,000 clones; over 70% occur once, and the top ten carry around an eighth. The chain couples TRBV7-7 to TRBJ2-5, with D maybe TRBD1 (7 bases). Material: PBMCs. The clonotype comes from a woman in her forties in good health and CMV-seronegative. For the CDR3, the DNA is TGTGCTAGCAGCTACAGGGGAGCGGGAGAGACCCAGTACTTC. Translating gives CASSYRGAGETQYF.